The 29 T cell receptor beta chains below were found in one sample sequenced in a study of blood T cell repertoires in COVID-19 (dated by TCRdb to 2018 to 2021). Receptor amplification or capture employed the immunoSEQ multiplex PCR assay. Imported from immuneACCESS, the table was reduced by TCRdb to in-frame sequences with V and J called. These copies leave out some clones; in studies compared against another copy, an unresolved V gene accounts for under half, and the cause of the remainder is not known. For this sample there are some 460,000 clones; around 89% appear just once. The ten largest make up 4% to 5.5% of the sample. Material for sequencing was peripheral blood. These receptors were collected from a woman between 25 and 40 years old with acute or convalescent COVID-19.

This clone was detected once. The chain employs TRBV19 and TRBJ1-2; the D gene is possibly TRBD1 (6 bases). CDR1 and CDR2 from the germline V gene are LNHDA and SQIVND (reference sequence). CDR3 size: 15 residues. Trimming took 2 bases from V and 3 from J, leaving 13 bases between them. CDR3 in amino acids: CASSISDRYYYGYTF. The CDR3 DNA sequence: TGTGCCAGTAGTATAAGCGACAGGTACTACTATGGCTACACCTTC.

The rearrangement links TRBV6-6 to TRBJ2-3, with 14 positions matching TRBD2. Germline V lookup: CDR1 MNHNY, CDR2 SVGAGI (reference sequence). V trimming: 6 bases; J trimming: 5 bases; junction bases outside the gene matches: 7. The CDR3 sequence is 16 residues long. The CDR3 region is CASSMTSGGAQDTQYF. The CDR3 region has the DNA TGTGCCAGCAGCATGACTAGCGGGGGGGCCCAAGATACGCAGTATTTT.

This rearrangement joins TRBV11-2 to TRBJ2-1; 8 bases fit TRBD2. The CDR3 loop spans 20 amino acids. The J segment lost 2 bases and the V segment lost 0 bases, leaving 15 bases of the junction unmatched. Germline CDR1 SGHAT, CDR2 FQNNGV. CDR3 in amino acids: CASSLDRVAGGVGAYNEQFF. CDR3 sequence (DNA): TGTGCCAGCAGCTTAGATCGTGTGGCGGGGGGCGTAGGGGCCTACAATGAGCAGTTCTTC.

The chain links TRBV18 to TRBJ2-3; D not resolved. The CDR3 runs 12 residues. Germline lookup yields CDR1 KGHSH and CDR2 LQKENI. V lost 5 bases to trimming and J lost 5 bases, with 8 bases between them. The CDR3 here is CASSERGDTQYF. CDR3 nucleotides: TGTGCCAGCTCAGAACGAGGAGATACGCAGTATTTT.

V gene TRBV5-1 combines with J gene TRBJ2-7; possibly TRBD1 for D (6 bases). V gave up 2 bases and J gave up 3 bases, with 12 bases separating them. Germline CDR1 is SGHRS and CDR2 is YFSETQ. The CDR3 spans 14 residues. CDR3 loop: CASSFRDINYEQYF. As DNA, the CDR3 is TGCGCCAGCAGCTTTCGGGACATAAACTACGAGCAGTACTTC.

The gene calls are TRBV28 and TRBJ2-6; the D gene is possibly TRBD2 (5 bases). The CDR3 loop spans 15 amino acids. Germline V lookup: CDR1 MDHEN, CDR2 SYDVKM. V was shortened by 5 bases and J by 0 bases, with 8 bases between the two germline ends. This CDR3 is CASSTRDSGANVLTF. The CDR3 coding sequence is TGTGCCAGCAGTACCCGGGACTCTGGGGCCAACGTCCTGACTTTC.

Remarks on this clone: A junction boundary mismatches the germline segment, possibly from a read error. The gene calls are TRBV5-1 and TRBJ2-3, with 7 bases identical to TRBD1. Germline lookup yields CDR1 SGHRS and CDR2 YFSETQ. The CDR3 spans 15 residues. The CDR3 protein is CASSLDGQATNTQYF. DNA for the CDR3: TGCGCCAGCAGCTTGGATGGACAGGCCACAAATACGCAGTATTTT.

V and J are TRBV7-2 and TRBJ2-1, with TRBD2 matching over 11 bases. The CDR3 totals 17 residues. Trimming took 1 base from V and 3 from J; bases not matched to a gene: 5. Per germline, CDR1 SGHTA and CDR2 FQGNSA. CDR3 sequence: CASSLVLAGGFYNEQFF. As DNA, the CDR3 is TGTGCCAGCAGCTTAGTGCTAGCGGGGGGCTTCTACAATGAGCAGTTCTTC.

The rearrangement uses TRBV7-8 and TRBJ1-2; 8 nucleotides line up with TRBD1. The ends lost 2 bases at V and 5 bases at J; junction bases unmatched: 10. CDR3 size: 16 residues. Germline CDR1 and CDR2: SGHVS and FQNEAQ. The DNA of the CDR3 is TGTGCCAGCAGCTTACAGACAGGGGCTCTTTCATATGGCTACACCTTC. As protein: CASSLQTGALSYGYTF.

The rearrangement joins TRBV27 to TRBJ2-2; 9 bases match TRBD2. The CDR3 is 13 residues long. Per germline, CDR1 MNHEY and CDR2 SMNVEV (reference sequence). Germline trimming cut 8 bases from V and 5 bases from J; bases unmatched to any gene: 3. The CDR3 sequence: CASRLADTGELFF. The DNA for the CDR3 is TGTGCCAGCCGACTAGCGGATACCGGGGAGCTGTTTTTT.

The rearrangement uses TRBV28 and TRBJ1-2; no clear D. The V end was cut by 6 bases, the J end by 7 bases, with 18 bases between. The germline V gene has CDR1 MDHEN and CDR2 SYDVKM. The CDR3 contains 14 residues. This CDR3 is CASSPGGVGGGYTF. The CDR3 DNA is TGTGCCAGCAGCCCGGGCGGGGTCGGAGGTGGCTACACCTTC.

The gene calls are TRBV5-4 and TRBJ2-3; 9 bases match TRBD2. CDR1 SGHNT and CDR2 YYREEE come from the germline V gene (reference sequence). There are 15 residues in the CDR3. Trimming took 2 bases from V and 4 from J; bases not matched to a gene: 5. Here the CDR3 reads CASSFAGGGPDTQYF. The CDR3, as DNA: TGTGCCAGCAGCTTTGCGGGAGGGGGCCCAGATACGCAGTATTTT.

This clone was seen once. The chain combines TRBV6-1 with TRBJ1-1; tentatively, D is TRBD1 (6 bases). Trimming stripped 2 bases from V and 6 bases from J, with 13 bases between. CDR3 length: 14 amino acids. CDR1 is MNHNS, CDR2 SASEGT, per germline. The CDR3 reads CASSEIQGNSEAFF. As DNA, the CDR3 is TGTGCCAGCAGTGAAATACAGGGAAATTCTGAAGCTTTCTTT.

The chain uses TRBV3-1 (or the pseudogene TRBV3-2) and TRBJ2-2; 14 nucleotides line up with TRBD2. The CDR3 totals 17 residues. Unmatched junction bases numbered 4, after V lost 4 bases and J lost 3 bases. From germline, CDR1 is LGHDT and CDR2 YNNKEL (reference sequence). The CDR3 loop reads CASSLPGLAGDTGELFF. The CDR3 DNA follows: TGTGCCAGCAGCCTTCCGGGACTAGCGGGGGACACCGGGGAGCTGTTTTTT.

The gene calls are TRBV7-8 and TRBJ2-7, with D unclear. V was pared by 7 bases and J by 4 bases, with 11 bases between. The CDR3 runs to 12 residues. Germline CDR1 SGHVS, CDR2 FQNEAQ. The CDR3 sequence is CASTTTPYEQYF. The CDR3 DNA follows: TGTGCCAGCACCACTACACCGTACGAGCAGTACTTC.

The J gene is TRBJ2-6, the V gene TRBV19; D remains ambiguous. CDR3 size: 17 residues. V was shortened by 9 bases and J by 1 base, with 19 bases between the two germline ends. In germline, CDR1 is LNHDA, CDR2 SQIVND (reference sequence). CDR3 residues: CASNGWSSRSGANVLTF. In nucleotides, the CDR3 is TGTGCCAGCAATGGGTGGAGTTCTAGGTCTGGGGCCAACGTCCTGACTTTC.

This rearrangement joins TRBV5-4 to TRBJ1-1; D is unresolved. The V end lost 4 bases, the J end lost 3 bases, and 13 bases lay between the germline ends. CDR3 length: 14 residues. In germline, CDR1 is SGHNT, CDR2 YYREEE (reference sequence). CDR3 sequence: CASSAPLIDTEAFF. Written as DNA, the CDR3 is TGTGCCAGCAGCGCGCCTTTAATTGACACTGAAGCTTTCTTT.

V gene TRBV2 combines with J gene TRBJ2-7; 7 positions agree with TRBD1. Germline-derived CDR1 and CDR2 are SNHLY and FYNNEI. This CDR3 contains 15 residues. Losses at the gene ends were 2 bases for V and 2 bases for J; bases not matched to a gene: 6. CDR3 region: CASSESGQLPYEQYF. The CDR3 bases are TGTGCCAGCAGTGAATCGGGACAGCTCCCCTACGAGCAGTACTTC. Together with reference TRBV2 and TRBJ2-7, the CDR3 gives the full variable domain: EPEVTQTPSHQVTQMGQEVILRCVPISNHLYFYWYRQILGQKVEFLVSFYNNEISEKSEIFDDQFSVERPDGSNFTLKIRSTKLEDSAMYFCASSESGQLPYEQYFGPGTRLTVT.

Notes on this clone: The same CDR3 can be traced to other DNA sequences in this sample. V usage is TRBV3-1 (or the pseudogene TRBV3-2) and J usage is TRBJ2-7; D ambiguous. Trimming shortened V by 2 bases and J by 4 bases, and 6 bases separated the two germline ends. Germline V lookup: CDR1 LGHDT, CDR2 YNNKEL (reference sequence). The CDR3 has 12 amino acids. CDR3 coding DNA: TGTGCCAGCAGCCAAACCGGGTACGAGCAGTACTTC. Encoded protein: CASSQTGYEQYF.

This chain connects TRBV4-2 to TRBJ2-3; perhaps TRBD1 as D (6 bases). The germline V gene has CDR1 LGHNA and CDR2 YNFKEQ. Trimming pared 4 bases from V and 5 bases from J, leaving 19 bases between. This CDR3 comprises 16 residues. The CDR3 DNA is TGTGCCAGCAGCCTTACCCCAGGGGACGTTGGAGATACGCAGTATTTT. Encoded protein: CASSLTPGDVGDTQYF.

This rearrangement joins TRBV2 to TRBJ2-3; D is perhaps TRBD2 (5 bases). The CDR3 is 14 residues long. Per the germline V gene, CDR1 is SNHLY and CDR2 is FYNNEI. V was clipped by 6 bases and J by 0 bases, with 10 bases between them. The CDR3 sequence: CASSQQRSTDTQYF. The DNA for the CDR3 is TGTGCCAGCAGCCAACAGCGGAGCACAGATACGCAGTATTTT.

The rearrangement uses TRBV2 and TRBJ2-1; 11 nucleotides align to TRBD2. This CDR3 spans 15 amino acids. V shed 6 bases, J shed 2 bases, and the junction held 3 bases outside the gene matches. Germline V lookup: CDR1 SNHLY, CDR2 FYNNEI. This chain's CDR3 is CASSVGLAAYNEQFF. The CDR3, as DNA: TGTGCCAGCAGCGTGGGACTAGCGGCCTACAATGAGCAGTTCTTC. The full variable domain, with the rest looked up from reference TRBV2 and TRBJ2-1, is EPEVTQTPSHQVTQMGQEVILRCVPISNHLYFYWYRQILGQKVEFLVSFYNNEISEKSEIFDDQFSVERPDGSNFTLKIRSTKLEDSAMYFCASSVGLAAYNEQFFGPGTRLTVL.

V gene TRBV5-1 combines with J gene TRBJ1-3, with D unclear. Deletions cut 0 bases from V and 5 bases from J, with 12 bases between. Germline loops: CDR1 SGHRS, CDR2 YFSETQ. The CDR3 is made up of 15 amino acids. The CDR3 DNA follows: TGCGCCAGCAGCTTGGGGGCACGGGAGCGAAACACCATATATTTT. Translation: CASSLGARERNTIYF. Drawing the rest from reference TRBV5-1 and TRBJ1-3, the complete variable domain is KAGVTQTPRYLIKTRGQQVTLSCSPISGHRSVSWYQQTPGQGLQFLFEYFSETQRNKGNFPGRFSGRQFSNSRSEMNVSTLELGDSALYLCASSLGARERNTIYFGEGSWLTVV.

V is TRBV3-1 (or the pseudogene TRBV3-2) and J is TRBJ2-2, with 9 bases identical to TRBD1. The CDR3 covers 16 residues. J was trimmed by 6 bases and V by 3 bases; bases with no gene match: 8. CDR1 LGHDT and CDR2 YNNKEL come from the germline V gene (reference sequence). CDR3 residues: CASSHGWDRASGELFF. The CDR3 DNA reads TGTGCCAGCAGCCATGGGTGGGACAGGGCATCCGGGGAGCTGTTTTTT.

The rearrangement uses TRBV28 and TRBJ1-4; TRBD1 might be the D (6 bases). Deletions cut 6 bases from V and 2 bases from J, with 16 bases between. The CDR3 runs 16 residues. The germline V gene encodes CDR1 MDHEN and CDR2 SYDVKM. CDR3 region: CASSPQGFRTNEKLFF. DNA of the CDR3: TGTGCCAGCAGCCCTCAGGGGTTTCGCACTAATGAAAAACTGTTTTTT.

The chain is built from TRBV27 and TRBJ2-2, with D perhaps matching TRBD1 (5 bases). Germline CDR1 is MNHEY and CDR2 is SMNVEV (reference sequence). Between the trimmed V and J ends, which lost 3 bases and 3 bases, there was a span of 14 bases. This CDR3 is built from 16 residues. CDR3 in amino acids: CASSFLTASYTGELFF. The DNA for the CDR3 is TGTGCCAGCAGTTTTCTGACAGCCTCATACACCGGGGAGCTGTTTTTT.

The rearrangement uses TRBV18 and TRBJ1-4; perhaps TRBD1 as D (5 bases). V was pared by 3 bases and J by 7 bases, with 12 bases between. Germline CDR1 KGHSH, CDR2 LQKENI. This CDR3 comprises 14 residues. The CDR3 spells CASSPARDIEKLFF. Here the CDR3 DNA reads TGTGCCAGCTCACCGGCCAGGGATATTGAAAAACTGTTTTTT.

The chain combines TRBV4-1 with TRBJ1-3, with 8 bases identical to TRBD1. Losses at the gene ends were 4 bases for V and 2 bases for J; bases not matched to a gene: 7. Per the germline V gene, CDR1 is MGHRA and CDR2 is YSYEKL. This CDR3 region has 16 residues. The CDR3, as DNA: TGCGCCAGCAGCCTCCGAGGGACAGGTGCTGGAAACACCATATATTTT. Amino acids: CASSLRGTGAGNTIYF.

V usage is TRBV28 and J usage is TRBJ1-5; D remains unclear. The CDR3 is 12 residues long. CDR1 is MDHEN, CDR2 SYDVKM, per germline. Trimming took 5 bases from V and 6 from J, leaving 8 bases between them. The CDR3, as DNA: TGTGCCAGCAGTCTCTCGGGTCAGCCCCAGCATTTT. It translates to CASSLSGQPQHF. The entire variable domain, with the rest obtained from reference TRBV28 and TRBJ1-5, is as follows: DVKVTQSSRYLVKRTGEKVFLECVQDMDHENMFWYRQDPGLGLRLIYFSYDVKMKEKGDIPEGYSVSREKKERFSLILESASTNQTSMYLCASSLSGQPQHFGDGTRLSIL.